This T cell receptor (beta chain) appears in the sequencing data of a study of blood T cells in healthy people across ages. The authors ran a second PCR of 7 to 11 cycles using a sample-barcoded 5' primer and a J-beta primer mix. TCRdb independently ran MiXCR on the 5' RACE reads; one entry per CDR3 protein. The sample lists more than 1,000,000 distinct CDR3 sequences, less than 25% occurring once. The CDR3 length is 15 residues. The V gene lost 4 bases and the J gene lost 3 bases, with 13 bases spanning the gap. Germline V gene sequence: CDR1 MGHRA, CDR2 YSYEKL. The same data also contributed to another study, on T cells of mothers and their children.

The J gene is TRBJ2-1, the V gene TRBV4-1; D tentatively reads TRBD1 or TRBD2 (5 bases each). Sequencing used blood. The source of this sequence is a girl aged 2 to 10 in good health. CDR3 in DNA: TGCGCCAGCAGCCGAGGGACGGTATACTACAATGAGCAGTTCTTC. This gives the protein CASSRGTVYYNEQFF.